The clone carrying this T cell receptor (beta chain) was observed a handful of times. This entry comes from a study of blood T cell repertoires in COVID-19. Overall study: COVID-19 samples from acute and convalescent phases originated in the United States, Italy and Spain. In each case, the material was cDNA or gDNA derived from T cells, B-cell-depleted T cells, or PBMCs.

In the authors' workflow: Researchers report that nucleated cell counts were estimated from reference gene primer amplification. The protocol was immunoSEQ multiplex PCR, while the TCRdb copy is restricted to in-frame clones and leaves out a portion. From that table come the V and J calls and clone size; the DNA was used to work out D and trimming. The table has 150,000 to 200,000 clones, approximately 91% seen once; the top ten hold roughly 5%. The CDR3 is made up of 13 amino acids. CDR1 is SGHDT and CDR2 is YYEEEE in the germline V gene. The V end lost 4 bases, the J end lost 4 bases, and 11 bases lay between the germline ends. Patients from Seattle were sampled longitudinally, starting during active infection.

Sequencing used peripheral blood. This receptor was obtained from a man between 18 and 29 years old with COVID-19, enrolled during active disease. The chain joins TRBV5-6 to TRBJ1-2; maybe TRBD1 (6 bases). The CDR3 here is CASSIGTSYGYTF. DNA of the CDR3: TGTGCCAGCAGCATCGGGACAAGCTATGGCTACACCTTC.